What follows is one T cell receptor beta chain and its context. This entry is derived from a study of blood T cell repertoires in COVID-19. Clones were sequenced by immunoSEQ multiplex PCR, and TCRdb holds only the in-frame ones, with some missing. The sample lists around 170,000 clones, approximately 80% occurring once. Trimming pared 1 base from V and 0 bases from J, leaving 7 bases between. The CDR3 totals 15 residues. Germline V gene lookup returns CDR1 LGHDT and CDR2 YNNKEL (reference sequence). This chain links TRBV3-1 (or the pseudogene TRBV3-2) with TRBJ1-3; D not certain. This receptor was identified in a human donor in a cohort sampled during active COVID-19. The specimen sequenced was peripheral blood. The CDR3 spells CASSQVSPSGNTIYF. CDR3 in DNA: TGTGCCAGCAGCCAAGTATCTCCCTCTGGAAACACCATATATTTT.